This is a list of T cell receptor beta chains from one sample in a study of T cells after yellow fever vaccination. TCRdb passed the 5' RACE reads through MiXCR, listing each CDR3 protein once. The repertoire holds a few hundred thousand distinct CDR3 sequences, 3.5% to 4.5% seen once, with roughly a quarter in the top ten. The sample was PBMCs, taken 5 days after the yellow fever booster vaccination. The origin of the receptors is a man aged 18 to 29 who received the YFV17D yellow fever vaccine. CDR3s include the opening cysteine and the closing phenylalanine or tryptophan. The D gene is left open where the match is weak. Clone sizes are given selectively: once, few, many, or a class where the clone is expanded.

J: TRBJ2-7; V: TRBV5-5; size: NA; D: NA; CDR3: CASSLAPFYYEQYF; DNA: TGTGCCAGCAGCTTGGCGCCATTTTACTACGAGCAGTACTTC
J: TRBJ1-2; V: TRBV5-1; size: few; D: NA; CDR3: CASSIRTFGGYTF; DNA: TGCGCCAGCAGCATCCGTACTTTTGGTGGCTACACCTTC
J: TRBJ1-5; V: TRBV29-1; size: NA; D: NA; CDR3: CSVLDRLPNQPQHF; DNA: TGCAGCGTTCTAGACAGGCTTCCTAATCAGCCCCAGCATTTT
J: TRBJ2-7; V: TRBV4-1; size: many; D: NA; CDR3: CASSQNSPAGAEQYF; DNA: TGCGCCAGCAGCCAAAATTCCCCCGCCGGGGCCGAGCAGTACTTC
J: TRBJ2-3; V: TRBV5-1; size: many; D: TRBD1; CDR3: CASNRDREDTQYF; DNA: TGCGCCAGCAACCGTGACAGGGAAGATACGCAGTATTTT
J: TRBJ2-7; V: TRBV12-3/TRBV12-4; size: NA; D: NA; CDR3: CASSPSTGASGEQYF; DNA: TGTGCCAGCAGCCCTTCGACAGGAGCATCGGGGGAGCAGTACTTC
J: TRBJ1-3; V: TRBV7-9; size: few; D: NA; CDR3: CASSQMLGTPGNTIYF; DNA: TGTGCCAGCAGCCAAATGCTCGGGACACCAGGAAACACCATATATTTT
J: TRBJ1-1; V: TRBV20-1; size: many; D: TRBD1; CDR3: CSARNGDREVTEAFF; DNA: TGCAGTGCTAGAAATGGGGACAGGGAGGTCACTGAAGCTTTCTTT
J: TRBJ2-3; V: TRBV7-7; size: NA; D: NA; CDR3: CASSLKLGDTQYF; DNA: TGTGCCAGCAGCCTCAAGCTGGGAGATACGCAGTATTTT
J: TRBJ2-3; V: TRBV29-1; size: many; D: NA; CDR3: CSVRTPLKWTDTQYF; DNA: TGCAGCGTCCGGACACCGCTCAAGTGGACAGATACGCAGTATTTT
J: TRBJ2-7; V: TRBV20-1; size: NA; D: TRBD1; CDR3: CSARAPGQGSYEQYF; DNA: TGCAGTGCTCGGGCCCCGGGACAGGGTTCCTACGAGCAGTACTTC
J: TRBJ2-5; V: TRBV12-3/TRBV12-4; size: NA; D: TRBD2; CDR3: CASSPRGGAYQETQYF; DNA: TGTGCCAGCAGTCCTCGCGGGGGGGCATACCAAGAGACCCAGTACTTC
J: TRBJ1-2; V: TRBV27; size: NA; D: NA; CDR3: CASSLLGGGYTF; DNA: TGTGCCAGCAGTTTGTTGGGCGGGGGCTACACCTTC
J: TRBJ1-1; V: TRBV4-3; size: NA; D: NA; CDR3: CASSQTSTGSTFF; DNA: TGCGCCAGCAGCCAAACTAGCACAGGGTCAACTTTCTTT
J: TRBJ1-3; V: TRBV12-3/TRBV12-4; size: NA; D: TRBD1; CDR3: CASIPRRRQGSSGNTIYF; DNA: TGTGCCAGCATCCCACGGCGTAGACAGGGCAGCTCTGGAAACACCATATATTTT
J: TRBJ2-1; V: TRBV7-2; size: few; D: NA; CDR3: CASNLLNNEQFF; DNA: TGTGCCAGCAACCTACTTAACAATGAGCAGTTCTTC
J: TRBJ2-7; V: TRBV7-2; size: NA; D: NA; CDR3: CASSFSRDYEQYF; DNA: TGTGCCAGCAGCTTTTCCCGAGACTACGAGCAGTACTTC
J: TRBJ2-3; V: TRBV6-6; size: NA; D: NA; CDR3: CASSPWTPTSTDTQYF; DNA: TGTGCCAGCAGCCCCTGGACACCAACTAGCACAGATACGCAGTATTTT
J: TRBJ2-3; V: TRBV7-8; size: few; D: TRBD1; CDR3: CASSLYQGATDTQYF; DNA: TGTGCCAGCAGCTTATATCAGGGGGCAACAGATACGCAGTATTTT
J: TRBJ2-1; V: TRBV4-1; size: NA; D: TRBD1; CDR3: CASSVRTYTGQPEQFF; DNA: TGCGCCAGCAGCGTCCGCACTTACACGGGACAGCCCGAGCAGTTCTTC